One sample yielded the 3 T cell receptor beta chains listed below, sequenced in a study of cytomegalovirus exposure and HLA in healthy donors. This PCR relied on a set of 60 Vbeta primers and 13 Jbeta primers. Profiling relied on immunoSEQ multiplex PCR, and the TCRdb table lists in-frame clones only, not all of them. The sample contains roughly 200,000 clones, 75% to 80% of which appear only once. Sequencing input: PBMCs. Source of these receptors: a woman aged 25 to 39 in good health and CMV-seropositive.

The chain employs TRBV5-6 and TRBJ2-5, with D possibly matching TRBD2 (6 bases). Per germline, CDR1 SGHDT and CDR2 YYEEEE. The CDR3 length is 15 residues. V was trimmed by 3 bases and J by 0 bases, leaving 12 bases between them. The DNA of the CDR3 is TGTGCCAGCAGCTACGGGGGAGGTAACCAAGAGACCCAGTACTTC. Residues: CASSYGGGNQETQYF.

This chain connects TRBV6-6 to TRBJ2-3, with 11 bases that match TRBD2. J lost 2 bases, V lost 5 bases, and 6 bases had no gene match. This CDR3 has 16 amino acids. From germline, CDR1 is MNHNY and CDR2 SVGAGI (reference sequence). The CDR3 DNA sequence: TGTGCCAGCAGTCTCCTACTAGCGGGGGTCACAGATACGCAGTATTTT. Translating gives CASSLLLAGVTDTQYF.

CDR3 loop: CASQWPLGLAGTTGELFF. CDR3 sequence (DNA): TGTGCCTCACAGTGGCCCCTGGGACTAGCGGGAACCACCGGGGAGCTGTTTTTT. This chain joins TRBV30 and TRBJ2-2; 13 bases are a match to TRBD2. This CDR3 has 18 residues. J was trimmed by 4 bases and V by 7 bases; bases with no gene match: 15. CDR1 GTSNPN and CDR2 SVGIG come from the germline V gene (reference sequence).